This T cell receptor beta chain was sequenced for a study of T cell responses to AZD1222 COVID-19 vaccine. V lost 5 bases, J lost 7 bases, and 13 bases lay in between. The CDR3 contains 14 residues. CDR1 and CDR2 from the germline V gene are SGHRS and YFSETQ. Produced via immunoSEQ multiplex PCR; TCRdb's table is partial and in-frame only. The repertoire has about 93,000 clones, 89% of them found once; the top ten carry about 2.8%. Regarding this clone: The antigen is not known.

Study conclusions and caveats: Reports indicate that nearly half of spike-specific TCRs are directed at unmutated variant regions. A rise in Spike-specific TCR breadth and depth followed two AZD1222 doses.

This sequence was found in an adult in good health. Sequencing was performed on peripheral blood, taken on day 0 of MenACWY control vaccination. This sequence joins TRBV5-1 and TRBJ1-6; no clear D gene. The CDR3 loop reads CASSFEGGNSPLHF. The DNA of the CDR3 is TGCGCCAGCAGTTTCGAGGGCGGGAATTCACCCCTCCACTTT.